This T cell receptor (beta chain) stems from a study of cytomegalovirus exposure and HLA in healthy donors. Study findings and constraints: Fewer N-insertions (relative to the approximately 700-donor mean) were reportedly seen in an Asian-associated ancestry cluster in a later analysis. HLA alleles showed associations with 16,951 TCR beta sequences in a later analysis, at a 0.05 false discovery rate. Follow-up analysis later connected one missense variant in DCLRE1C with trimming of TCR beta V- and J-genes.

From germline, CDR1 is SEHNR and CDR2 FQNEAQ (reference sequence). This CDR3 spans 13 amino acids. Trimming stripped 2 bases from V and 5 bases from J, with 9 bases between. A word on this clone: The antigen remains unidentified.

Healthy bone marrow donors made up the cohort. The PCR ran on 60 Vbeta and 13 Jbeta primers. Using immunoSEQ multiplex PCR, the repertoire was profiled, and TCRdb retains in-frame clones only, with some absent. This sample has fewer than 200,000 clones; 75% to 85% occur once, and the top ten carry approximately 7%. The clonotype comes from a male donor in good health and CMV-seropositive. The rearrangement links TRBV7-9 to TRBJ1-1, with D unresolved. The specimen sequenced was PBMCs. The CDR3 nucleotides read TGTGCCAGCAGCTTACCGGGGAAGACTGAAGCTTTCTTT. Translating it yields CASSLPGKTEAFF.